This note documents a single T cell receptor beta chain sequence. These data belong to a study of blood T cell repertoires in COVID-19. Study-level background: Material from acute and convalescent COVID-19 was sourced from the United States, Italy and Spain. T cells, B-cell-depleted T cells, or PBMCs provided the cDNA or gDNA that served as material.

Clinical histories supplied by participants themselves formed the basis of cohort assignment. Methods used by the authors: Reference gene primer amplification yielded estimated nucleated cell counts. Measured with immunoSEQ multiplex PCR; TCRdb has only the in-frame clones, and not every one. The V and J calls and the clone size are those of that table, but D and trimming were determined from the DNA. The sample shows hundreds of thousands of clones, around 85% of them seen only once. Sequencing was performed on PBMCs or T cells enriched from blood (not recorded which). The receptor comes from a woman aged 50 to 60 with acute COVID-19.

The CDR3 reads CASSDRPGQGAGEQYF. The CDR3 bases are TGTGCCAGCAGTGATCGTCCGGGACAGGGGGCGGGCGAGCAGTACTTC. The rearrangement joins TRBV6-1 to TRBJ2-7; 12 nucleotides match TRBD1. After removal of 3 bases from V and 6 bases from J, the junction contained 9 bases not matched to a gene. The CDR3 consists of 16 residues. In germline, CDR1 is MNHNS, CDR2 SASEGT.